The rows below give T cell receptor beta chains drawn from one sample of a study of breast tumors, draining lymph nodes, adjacent tissues. Via MiXCR, TCRdb re-called the multiplex PCR reads, giving one row per CDR3 protein. The sample includes around 140,000 distinct CDR3 sequences, approximately 20% of them seen just once. Sequences were obtained from axillary lymph node tissue. The receptors derive from a female donor with breast cancer. Some clones in this sample may be carry-over from other donors' samples. The CDR3 runs from the conserved cysteine through the conserved F or W. Each record gives: J gene, clone size, D gene, V gene, CDR3 length, CDR3 DNA, CDR3 protein. The D gene is left open where the match is weak. Clone size is given for some rows only: seen once, a few or many times, or a class if the clone is expanded.

>TRBJ1-2|many|.|TRBV7-9|13
TGTGCCAGCAGGCCGGCGGGTTACTATGGCTACACCTTC
CASRPAGYYGYTF
>TRBJ2-7|medium-sized|.|TRBV7-9|14
TGTGCCAGCAGCTTGGTATCCGGCTCCTACGAGCAGTACTTC
CASSLVSGSYEQYF
>TRBJ2-1|many|.|TRBV5-5|13
TGTGCCAGCAGCAAATTTCATGACAATGAGCAGTTCTTC
CASSKFHDNEQFF
>TRBJ2-7|many|TRBD2|TRBV24-1|14
TGTGCCACCAGTGACCCTAGCGGGAGCCACGAGCAGTACTTC
CATSDPSGSHEQYF
>TRBJ2-2|.|.|TRBV12-5|13
TGTGCTAGTGGACCCGTAGGGACCGGGGAGCTGTTTTTT
CASGPVGTGELFF
>TRBJ2-7|many|TRBD1|TRBV27|14
TGTGCCAGCAGTTTCGGACAGGGGAGGTACGAGCAGTACTTC
CASSFGQGRYEQYF
>TRBJ2-1|medium-sized|.|TRBV5-1|11
TGCGCCAGCAGCACCGGACCTGAGCAGTTCTTC
CASSTGPEQFF
>TRBJ1-3|many|.|TRBV7-9|13
TGTGCCAGCAGCTTAAACTCTGGAAACACCATATATTTT
CASSLNSGNTIYF
>TRBJ2-5|.|.|TRBV30|14
TGTGCCTGGAGTGTCGGAGGGGTCGGGGAGACCCAGTACTTC
CAWSVGGVGETQYF
>TRBJ1-4|few|.|TRBV28|13
TGTGCCAGCAGTCGCGGGTTAAATGAAAAACTGTTTTTT
CASSRGLNEKLFF
>TRBJ2-3|many|.|TRBV18|14
TGTGCCAGCTCACCACCCTCACTCACAGATACGCAGTATTTT
CASSPPSLTDTQYF
>TRBJ2-1|many|.|TRBV5-1|17
TGCGCCAGCAGCGTTAGCGGCCAGGGAGCGCCGTACAATGAGCAGTTCTTC
CASSVSGQGAPYNEQFF
>TRBJ2-7|.|TRBD2|TRBV6-5|17
TGTGCCAGCAGTCCCCGCCCTCGACTAGCGGGATTCTACGAGCAGTACTTC
CASSPRPRLAGFYEQYF
>TRBJ2-5|many|TRBD1|TRBV5-6|14
TGTGCCAGCAGCCGTACAGGGGGCTTGGAGACCCAGTACTTC
CASSRTGGLETQYF